This T cell receptor (beta chain) is from a study of blood T cell repertoires in COVID-19. Across the whole study: From T cells, B-cell-depleted T cells, or PBMCs came the material, which was cDNA or gDNA.

The ends were cut back, 8 bases at V and 7 bases at J, with 18 bases in the middle. This CDR3 comprises 13 residues. Measured with immunoSEQ multiplex PCR; TCRdb has only the in-frame clones, and not every one. The table records 120,000 or so clones, 70% to 90% of them present only once. Material: peripheral blood. The TCR was taken from a woman aged 45-59 years with acute or convalescent COVID-19. The chain recombines TRBV12-3 or TRBV12-4 with TRBJ2-7; a possible D gene is TRBD2 (5 bases). The CDR3 sequence is CASSGGPPREQYF. For the CDR3, the DNA is TGTGCCAGCTCCGGAGGCCCCCCTCGGGAGCAGTACTTC.